Listed below are T cell receptor beta chains from one sample, sequenced in a study of TIL therapy for anti-PD-1-resistant metastatic lung cancer. Using immunoSEQ multiplex PCR, the repertoire was profiled, and TCRdb retains in-frame clones only, with some absent. The sample yields roughly 58,000 clones, roughly four fifths seen once. The sequencing here drew on blood, taken at baseline. All receptors derive from a person aged 25 to 80 with non-small cell lung cancer. Each CDR3 is given with its conserved first and last residue. The D gene is left open where the match is weak. Size is omitted from some rows. Given values are once, few, many or a class for expanded clones.

TRBJ2-7,TRBV18,16,TRBD2,NA,TGTGCCAGCTCACCACCGGGACAGCGGGGGGTCTACGAGCAGTACTTC,CASSPPGQRGVYEQYF
TRBJ2-3,TRBV24-1,21,TRBD2,once,TGTGCCACCAGTGAAACTAAAGCCGGGACTAGCGGGGCCGCTAGCACAGATACGCAGTATTTT,CATSETKAGTSGAASTDTQYF
TRBJ2-1,TRBV7-2,11,NA,NA,TGTGCCAGCAGCTTAGCCCTAGAGCAGTTCTTC,CASSLALEQFF
TRBJ2-3,TRBV28,18,TRBD2,few,TGTGCCAGCAGTTCCCCCTTCGGACTAGCGGGGGACACAGATACGCAGTATTTT,CASSSPFGLAGDTDTQYF
TRBJ2-1,TRBV13,15,TRBD2,NA,TGTGCCAGCAGCTTCAGGACTAGCAGCTACAATGAGCAGTTCTTC,CASSFRTSSYNEQFF
TRBJ2-3,TRBV29-1,14,TRBD1,many,TGCAGCGTTGAGGGACAGGGACTCACAGATACGCAGTATTTT,CSVEGQGLTDTQYF
TRBJ2-5,TRBV2,15,NA,NA,TGTGCCAGCATTACATCAGGGGCGGCTGTAGAGACCCAGTACTTC,CASITSGAAVETQYF
TRBJ2-2,TRBV7-2,13,NA,once,TGTGCCAGCAGCTTGTCCCCCTCCGGGGAGCTGTTTTTT,CASSLSPSGELFF
TRBJ2-7,TRBV18,13,TRBD1,NA,TGTGCCAGCTCACCGTCAGGGGGCTACGAGCAGTACTTC,CASSPSGGYEQYF
TRBJ2-1,TRBV10-2,15,TRBD1,NA,TGCGCCGTCCACAGATCGGGACAGGGGGGTGGTGAGCAGTTCTTC,CAVHRSGQGGGEQFF
TRBJ2-7,TRBV30,14,TRBD1,NA,TGTGCCTGGAGTGTGAAGGACAGGGGGCGCGAGCAGTACTTC,CAWSVKDRGREQYF
TRBJ2-1,TRBV12-5,14,TRBD1,NA,TGTGCTAGTGGTTTGGCACAGGGGCGGAATGAGCAGTTCTTC,CASGLAQGRNEQFF
TRBJ2-7,TRBV3-1/TRBV3-2,14,TRBD2,NA,TGTGCCAGCAGCTTGACTAGCGGGGAGTACGAGCAGTACTTC,CASSLTSGEYEQYF
TRBJ2-7,TRBV4-3,16,TRBD2,few,TGCGCCAGCAGCCAATTTCGTAGCGGGGGCCCCGGCGAGCAGTACTTC,CASSQFRSGGPGEQYF
TRBJ2-5,TRBV30,12,TRBD2,NA,TGTGCCTGGAGCGGGGGGGCAGAGACCCAGTACTTC,CAWSGGAETQYF
TRBJ2-1,TRBV28,15,NA,NA,TGTGCCAGCAGAGGGGGGCCTAGAGGGCACAATGAGCAGTTCTTC,CASRGGPRGHNEQFF
TRBJ2-3,TRBV7-9,15,NA,NA,TGTGCCAGCAGCTTATCTAAGGGGAGCGTAGATACGCAGTATTTT,CASSLSKGSVDTQYF
TRBJ2-1,TRBV15,16,TRBD2,NA,TGTGCCACCAGCAGGGGGAGCGGGAGGGCGGGCAATGAGCAGTTCTTC,CATSRGSGRAGNEQFF
TRBJ2-7,TRBV6-6,14,NA,NA,TGTGCCAGCACACAAACGGGACGGACCTACGAGCAGTACTTC,CASTQTGRTYEQYF
TRBJ1-5,TRBV28,15,TRBD1,NA,TGTGCCAGCAGTGAACAGGGGGCGCGCAATCAGCCCCAGCATTTT,CASSEQGARNQPQHF
TRBJ2-1,TRBV3-1/TRBV3-2,15,TRBD2,NA,TGTGCCAGCAGCCAAGCTGGACTAGGGAACAATGAGCAGTTCTTC,CASSQAGLGNNEQFF
TRBJ2-5,TRBV5-1,13,NA,NA,TGCGCCAGCAGCTTGGGGGGAGGAGAGACCCAGTACTTC,CASSLGGGETQYF
TRBJ1-1,TRBV7-8,15,NA,NA,TGTGCCAGCAGCTTAACTGACAGCGGTAACACTGAAGCTTTCTTT,CASSLTDSGNTEAFF
TRBJ1-2,TRBV7-9,15,TRBD1,NA,TGTGCCAGCAGCGCGCGACAGGGAGATTTCTATGGCTACACCTTC,CASSARQGDFYGYTF
TRBJ1-1,TRBV27,15,NA,NA,TGTGCCAGCAGGCCCGGTCCCGGCAGGGTCGCTGAAGCTTTCTTT,CASRPGPGRVAEAFF
TRBJ1-6,TRBV5-8,14,NA,few,TGTGCCAGCAGCTTGACCTCATTTTATTCACCCCTCCACTTT,CASSLTSFYSPLHF
TRBJ1-5,TRBV6-5,13,TRBD1,NA,TGTGCCAGCAGGACAGGGTGGAATCAGCCCCAGCATTTT,CASRTGWNQPQHF
TRBJ2-2,TRBV6-5,15,NA,NA,TGTGCCAGCAGTTCAGGTCAGGGGTATAGCGGGGAGCTGTTTTTT,CASSSGQGYSGELFF
TRBJ2-4,TRBV2,16,NA,NA,TGTGCCAGCAGTTTCCAACCTTGGGGAACCAAAAACATTCAGTACTTC,CASSFQPWGTKNIQYF
TRBJ2-1,TRBV10-3,14,TRBD2,NA,TGTGCCATTAGGGAGGGGTCTGGATTCGCTGAGCAGTTCTTC,CAIREGSGFAEQFF
TRBJ2-5,TRBV4-2,16,TRBD1,NA,TGTGCCAGCAGCCAAGAAGGGACAGGGGGCAGGAAGACCCAGTACTTC,CASSQEGTGGRKTQYF
TRBJ2-5,TRBV7-3,15,NA,NA,TGTGCCAGCAGCAGACGAGGACAGTACGACGAGACCCAGTACTTC,CASSRRGQYDETQYF
TRBJ1-6,TRBV7-9,14,NA,NA,TGTGCCAGCAGCTTAGAAAGGCGGAGCTCACCCCTCCACTTT,CASSLERRSSPLHF
TRBJ1-5,TRBV18,12,NA,once,TGTGCCAGCTCACTAGACCTGGGGCCCCAGCATTTT,CASSLDLGPQHF
TRBJ2-5,TRBV5-1,15,TRBD2,NA,TGCGCCAGCAGCCCGACTAGCGGGCTCGAGGAGACCCAGTACTTC,CASSPTSGLEETQYF
TRBJ2-5,TRBV23-1,14,NA,NA,TGCGCCAGCACCCCTGAGGAGTACCAAGAGACCCAGTACTTC,CASTPEEYQETQYF
TRBJ2-4,TRBV28,15,TRBD1,NA,TGTGCCAGCAGTTCCCCCGGGACAGGGGTTGACATTCAGTACTTC,CASSSPGTGVDIQYF
TRBJ2-3,TRBV4-3,16,TRBD1,NA,TGCGCCAGCAGCCTCACATGGGGACAGAGCACAGATACGCAGTATTTT,CASSLTWGQSTDTQYF
TRBJ2-2,TRBV3-1/TRBV3-2,19,TRBD2,NA,TGTGCCAGCAGCCTCAGAAAAGTTGCGGGGGGGCTGAACACCGGGGAGCTGTTTTTT,CASSLRKVAGGLNTGELFF
TRBJ2-1,TRBV7-3,16,NA,NA,TGTGCCAGCAGCTTAACCCCGCGGAAGAACCTTGATGAGCAGTTCTTC,CASSLTPRKNLDEQFF
TRBJ2-1,TRBV19,16,TRBD2,NA,TGTGCCAGTAGTATAGGAAGGGCGGGAGGGGAGAATGAGCAGTTCTTC,CASSIGRAGGENEQFF
TRBJ2-1,TRBV24-1,17,TRBD2,NA,TGTGCCACCAGTGATCCAGGGACTAGCGGGAGTATCGCTGGGCAGTTCTTC,CATSDPGTSGSIAGQFF